This record concerns one TCR beta chain sequence. From germline, CDR1 is SGHRS and CDR2 YFSETQ. Trimming removed 5 bases from V and 6 bases from J; junction bases left unmatched: 4. CDR3 length: 13 residues. This sample was taken from a study of blood T cell repertoires in COVID-19. Using immunoSEQ multiplex PCR, the repertoire was profiled, and TCRdb retains in-frame clones only, with some absent. The sample holds 200,000 or so clones; approximately 81% are singletons and the top ten take roughly 10%. The sequencing sample was made of peripheral blood. The TCR was taken from a woman of 80 years or more with COVID-19, enrolled during active disease. The chain combines TRBV5-1 with TRBJ2-1; 8 nucleotides align to TRBD1. CDR3 bases: TGCGCCAGCAGTAAAGGACAGGGCAATGAGCAGTTCTTC. Amino acids: CASSKGQGNEQFF. Using reference TRBV5-1 and TRBJ2-1 for the parts outside the CDR3, the full variable domain is KAGVTQTPRYLIKTRGQQVTLSCSPISGHRSVSWYQQTPGQGLQFLFEYFSETQRNKGNFPGRFSGRQFSNSRSEMNVSTLELGDSALYLCASSKGQGNEQFFGPGTRLTVL.